Shown below are 26 T cell receptor beta chains from a single sample sequenced in a study of blood T cell repertoires in COVID-19. Here immunoSEQ multiplex PCR was the method, and the copy in TCRdb shows in-frame clones only, minus some. This table holds under 50,000 clones, approximately 86% found once. Material: peripheral blood. These receptors were collected from a human donor in a cohort sampled during active COVID-19.

V usage is TRBV19 and J usage is TRBJ2-7; 9 bases are a match to TRBD1. The germline gives CDR1 LNHDA, CDR2 SQIVND (reference sequence). V lost 4 bases and J lost 7; bases outside the gene matches: 5. CDR3 length: 13 residues. The CDR3 is CASSTGTGREQYF. For the CDR3, the DNA is TGTGCCAGTAGTACAGGGACAGGGAGGGAGCAGTACTTC.

This clone appeared a few times. This sequence joins TRBV6-1 and TRBJ2-7, with 8 bases fitting TRBD1. Germline CDR1 MNHNS, CDR2 SASEGT. This CDR3 is 15 amino acids long. V was clipped by 2 bases and J by 2 bases; unmatched bases: 5. CDR3 residues: CASSEWQGATYEQYF. The CDR3 bases are TGTGCCAGCAGTGAATGGCAGGGGGCAACCTACGAGCAGTACTTC.

V and J are TRBV28 and TRBJ1-5; TRBD1 aligns across 9 bases. J was trimmed by 2 bases and V by 10 bases; bases with no gene match: 6. Looked up from germline, CDR1 is MDHEN and CDR2 is SYDVKM. The CDR3 contains 14 residues. The CDR3: CATKQGAGNQPQHF. The CDR3 DNA follows: TGTGCCACCAAACAGGGGGCCGGCAATCAGCCCCAGCATTTT.

The chain couples TRBV19 to TRBJ1-4; 8 bases map to TRBD1. This CDR3 comprises 14 residues. V gave up 6 bases and J gave up 6 bases; unmatched junction bases: 6. The germline V gene has CDR1 LNHDA and CDR2 SQIVND (reference sequence). CDR3: CASRMTGADEKLFF. The CDR3 coding sequence is TGTGCCAGTAGGATGACAGGGGCGGATGAAAAACTGTTTTTT.

The gene calls are TRBV29-1 and TRBJ2-3; no reliable D call. Germline assignment: CDR1 SQVTM and CDR2 ANQGSEA. Trimming stripped 6 bases from V and 14 bases from J, with 9 bases between. This CDR3 is built from 8 residues. The CDR3 region has the DNA TGCAGCGTAACACCAGGGTATTTT. This sequence encodes CSVTPGYF.

V and J are TRBV2 and TRBJ1-5, with 9 positions matching TRBD1. The CDR3 length is 14 residues. Unmatched junction bases numbered 2, after V lost 5 bases and J lost 3 bases. Germline CDR1 and CDR2: SNHLY and FYNNEI. The chain's CDR3 is CASSRDRDNQPQHF. In DNA, the CDR3 is TGTGCCAGCAGTAGGGACAGGGACAATCAGCCCCAGCATTTT. The variable domain in full, with the rest retrieved from reference TRBV2 and TRBJ1-5, is EPEVTQTPSHQVTQMGQEVILRCVPISNHLYFYWYRQILGQKVEFLVSFYNNEISEKSEIFDDQFSVERPDGSNFTLKIRSTKLEDSAMYFCASSRDRDNQPQHFGDGTRLSIL.

The gene calls are TRBV30 and TRBJ2-1; 7 bases align to TRBD2. V lost 4 bases to trimming and J lost 7 bases; unmatched junction nucleotides: 13. The CDR3 consists of 15 residues. The germline V gene encodes CDR1 GTSNPN and CDR2 SVGIG (reference sequence). CDR3 region: CAWKRLAGVQNEQFF. The CDR3, as DNA: TGTGCCTGGAAACGTTTGGCGGGGGTGCAAAATGAGCAGTTCTTC.

V is TRBV28 and J is TRBJ1-4; D ambiguous. Trimming took off 1 base at V and 3 bases at J, with 12 bases between the two ends. Germline-derived CDR1 and CDR2 are MDHEN and SYDVKM. The CDR3 totals 16 residues. The CDR3 DNA follows: TGTGCCAGCAGTTTATTCCGGGCGGGTGCTAATGAAAAACTGTTTTTT. This gives the protein CASSLFRAGANEKLFF.

The chain carries TRBV6-5 and TRBJ2-7, with D perhaps TRBD2 (6 bases). Trimming removed 0 bases at V and 7 bases at J, with 13 bases between. The CDR3 extends over 14 amino acids. Per germline, CDR1 MNHEY and CDR2 SVGAGI. CDR3 sequence reads: CASSYSISAGEQYF. In DNA form, the CDR3 reads TGTGCCAGCAGTTACTCGATTTCGGCGGGGGAGCAGTACTTC.

A remark on this clone: One end of the junction varies from germline; a read error may be responsible. The chain uses TRBV4-1 and TRBJ2-3; maybe TRBD2 (6 bases). Germline CDR1 is MGHRA and CDR2 is YSYEKL. CDR3 size: 18 residues. The CDR3 bases are TGCGCCAGCAGCGAAGAAACTCCGGACCGGCTAGCGACAGATACGCAGTATTTT. Protein sequence: CASSEETPDRLATDTQYF.

This sequence joins TRBV7-9 and TRBJ1-2, with 7 bases lining up with TRBD1. Germline lookup yields CDR1 SEHNR and CDR2 FQNEAQ (reference sequence). Losses at the gene ends were 2 bases for V and 5 bases for J; bases not matched to a gene: 8. The CDR3 spans 15 residues. The CDR3 DNA is TGTGCCAGCAGCTTACAGGCGGGACAGCTATATGGCTACACCTTC. It yields the protein CASSLQAGQLYGYTF.

The V gene is TRBV2, the J gene TRBJ2-3, with TRBD2 identical over 12 bases. J gave up 5 bases and V 4 bases, and 10 bases lay outside the gene matches. Looked up from germline, CDR1 is SNHLY and CDR2 is FYNNEI. CDR3 length: 17 amino acids. CDR3 in DNA: TGTGCCAGCAGTGTGGCTAGCGGGGGGGCCTTAGTAGATACGCAGTATTTT. It is translated as CASSVASGGALVDTQYF.

This clone has a handful of counts. CDR3 DNA: TGTGCCAGCATCGAGGGACACGACCACTACGAGCAGTACTTC. It translates to CASIEGHDHYEQYF. The chain has TRBV2 and TRBJ2-7; possible D gene TRBD1, 6 bases. V lost 7 bases and J lost 3, with 16 bases in between. The CDR3 has 14 amino acids. Germline V lookup: CDR1 SNHLY, CDR2 FYNNEI.

The chain is built from TRBV2 and TRBJ2-3; TRBD2 matches at 9 bases. The CDR3 covers 16 residues. V shed 3 bases and J 3 bases; nucleotides not matched to a gene: 7. Germline assignment: CDR1 SNHLY and CDR2 FYNNEI. CDR3 in amino acids: CASSEAGGPKTDTQYF. CDR3 coding DNA: TGTGCCAGCAGTGAGGCGGGAGGGCCTAAAACAGATACGCAGTATTTT.

The chain joins TRBV5-1 to TRBJ2-1; D is perhaps TRBD1 (6 bases). The CDR3 is 12 amino acids. From germline, CDR1 is SGHRS and CDR2 YFSETQ. V lost 2 bases and J 9 bases, leaving 9 bases between the germline ends. CDR3 sequence reads: CASSLQGGEQFF. For the CDR3, the DNA is TGCGCCAGCAGCTTACAGGGCGGTGAGCAGTTCTTC.

The J gene is TRBJ2-3, the V gene TRBV19; maybe TRBD2 (6 bases). The germline gives CDR1 LNHDA, CDR2 SQIVND (reference sequence). Trimming stripped 7 bases from V and 0 bases from J, with 14 bases between. The CDR3 contains 15 residues. This chain's CDR3 is CASTRGTGSTDTQYF. CDR3 bases: TGTGCCAGTACCCGGGGGACGGGGAGCACAGATACGCAGTATTTT.

The rearrangement links TRBV30 to TRBJ1-1; 10 nucleotides agree with TRBD1. Germline V gene lookup returns CDR1 GTSNPN and CDR2 SVGIG (reference sequence). J lost 5 bases, V lost 8 bases, and 8 bases had no gene match. There are 13 residues in the CDR3. CDR3 loop: CATAQDRGTEAFF. As DNA, the CDR3 is TGTGCCACCGCACAGGACAGGGGGACTGAAGCTTTCTTT.

The CDR3 region is CASSQGGPNTGELFF. The CDR3, as DNA: TGTGCCAGCAGCCAAGGAGGTCCTAACACCGGGGAGCTGTTTTTT. The chain links TRBV4-2 to TRBJ2-2; D not certain. The germline gives CDR1 LGHNA, CDR2 YNFKEQ. This CDR3 is 15 amino acids long. V lost 1 base, J lost 2 bases, and 8 bases lay in between.

V is TRBV9 and J is TRBJ2-1; 11 bases map to TRBD2. The CDR3 totals 16 residues. V shed 1 base, J shed 4 bases, and the junction held 4 bases outside the gene matches. Germline CDR1 and CDR2: SGDLS and YYNGEE. The CDR3 spells CASSVLAGGPYNEQFF. In DNA, the CDR3 is TGTGCCAGCAGCGTACTAGCGGGGGGTCCGTACAATGAGCAGTTCTTC. Based on the CDR3 plus reference TRBV9 and TRBJ2-1, the full variable domain is DSGVTQTPKHLITATGQRVTLRCSPRSGDLSVYWYQQSLDQGLQFLIQYYNGEERAKGNILERFSAQQFPDLHSELNLSSLELGDSALYFCASSVLAGGPYNEQFFGPGTRLTVL.

The rearrangement links TRBV28 to TRBJ2-7; maybe TRBD1 (6 bases). From germline, CDR1 is MDHEN and CDR2 SYDVKM. V was trimmed by 6 bases and J by 3 bases, leaving 15 bases between them. The CDR3 sequence is 14 residues long. The CDR3 DNA sequence: TGTGCCAGCAGCCCGAGAGGGGGAGACTACGAGCAGTACTTC. This codes for CASSPRGGDYEQYF. The variable domain in full, with the rest retrieved from reference TRBV28 and TRBJ2-7, is DVKVTQSSRYLVKRTGEKVFLECVQDMDHENMFWYRQDPGLGLRLIYFSYDVKMKEKGDIPEGYSVSREKKERFSLILESASTNQTSMYLCASSPRGGDYEQYFGPGTRLTVT.

This chain links TRBV5-8 with TRBJ2-1; no definite D call. The CDR3 runs 14 residues. The ends were cut back, 0 bases at V and 9 bases at J, with 13 bases in the middle. Germline CDR1 SGHTS, CDR2 YDEGEE. The chain's CDR3 is CASSLVGLPGEQFF. The CDR3 DNA follows: TGTGCCAGCAGCTTGGTAGGCCTCCCGGGTGAGCAGTTCTTC.

This chain uses TRBV5-1 with TRBJ2-2, with a tentative D call TRBD1 (5 bases). Germline lookup yields CDR1 SGHRS and CDR2 YFSETQ. Trimming took off 4 bases at V and 2 bases at J, with 21 bases between the two ends. This CDR3 comprises 18 residues. CDR3 nucleotide sequence: TGCGCCAGCAGCGAACGAAGGGTGGGGCCACCAAACACCGGGGAGCTGTTTTTT. Translated: CASSERRVGPPNTGELFF.

This chain joins TRBV4-1 and TRBJ2-3, with 7 positions matching TRBD2. The CDR3 sequence is 19 residues long. Germline V CDR1 and CDR2: MGHRA, YSYEKL. V was clipped by 1 base and J by 1 base; unmatched bases: 14. The chain's CDR3 is CASSQGLSSGAQGTDTQYF. The CDR3 nucleotides are TGCGCCAGCAGCCAAGGACTGAGCAGCGGGGCGCAGGGCACAGATACGCAGTATTTT.

The chain couples TRBV30 to TRBJ2-3; 10 bases line up with TRBD2. With 6 bases clipped from V and 5 bases from J, the junction kept 5 bases outside the gene matches. The CDR3 is 13 amino acids. Germline CDR1 is GTSNPN and CDR2 is SVGIG (reference sequence). CDR3 in amino acids: CACSGGAGDTQYF. CDR3 nucleotide sequence: TGTGCCTGCAGCGGGGGGGCGGGAGATACGCAGTATTTT.

The chain joins TRBV14 to TRBJ1-4, with D possibly matching TRBD1 (5 bases). Germline assignment: CDR1 SGHDN and CDR2 FVKESK. V lost 4 bases to trimming and J lost 7 bases, with 16 bases between them. CDR3 length: 15 residues. The CDR3 sequence: CASSPRRGGAEKLFF. CDR3 DNA: TGTGCCAGCAGCCCGCGGCGAGGAGGGGCTGAAAAACTGTTTTTT. Full variable domain (rest looked up from reference TRBV14 and TRBJ1-4): EAGVTQFPSHSVIEKGQTVTLRCDPISGHDNLYWYRRVMGKEIKFLLHFVKESKQDESGMPNNRFLAERTGGTYSTLKVQPAELEDSGVYFCASSPRRGGAEKLFFGSGTQLSVL.

The rearrangement uses TRBV7-8 and TRBJ2-1; D is unclear. The V gene's germline CDR1 is SGHVS and CDR2 FQNEAQ. Trimming left V 5 bases short and J 0 bases short, with 11 bases between. This CDR3 is built from 15 residues. The CDR3 here is CASSPRESSYNEQFF. The CDR3 DNA reads as TGTGCCAGCAGCCCAAGAGAAAGCTCCTACAATGAGCAGTTCTTC.